This T cell receptor (beta chain) emerged from a study of graft-versus-host responses after intestinal transplantation. In the study overall: Multivisceral, liver-intestinal, or isolated intestinal grafts went to recipients. Among the recipients, all got anti-thymocyte globulin induction and then tacrolimus and steroids for roughly three years.

As concerns this clone: Its cognate antigen is unknown.

Germline-derived CDR1 and CDR2 are SNHLY and FYNNEI. This CDR3 has 17 amino acids. Unmatched junction bases numbered 16, after V lost 8 bases and J lost 3 bases. Data came from immunoSEQ multiplex PCR; TCRdb stores just in-frame clones and leaves some out. The sample contains roughly 110,000 clones, roughly 93% of which appear only once. The source of this sequence is a human donor who was the organ donor for an intestinal transplant. The chain links TRBV2 to TRBJ2-7; 10 bases are a match to TRBD2. The material was unstimulated CD8+ T cells sorted from spleen or lymph node cells, obtained before transplant. In DNA form, the CDR3 reads TGTGCCAGCGAGGAGTGGGCTAGCGGGAGACTGATCTACGAGCAGTACTTC. This translates into CASEEWASGRLIYEQYF.